Listed below are T cell receptor beta chains from one sample, sequenced in a study of blood T cells in healthy people across ages. Each CDR3 protein gets one entry after TCRdb re-called the 5' RACE reads with MiXCR. The top ten clones hold less than 0.85% of a sample with some 1,000,000 distinct CDR3 sequences, roughly a quarter of them seen once. These records were also assigned to another study, of T cells of mothers and their children.

Sequencing input: blood. These receptors all come from a girl aged 2-15 years in good health. CDR3s include the opening cysteine and the closing phenylalanine or tryptophan. Each record gives: J gene, clone size, D gene, V gene, CDR3 DNA, CDR3 protein. D genes are given only for firm matches. Where a row states a size, it is once, few, many or the class of an expanded clone; other rows omit it.

J gene: TRBJ2-1
clone size: .
D gene: TRBD2
V gene: TRBV12-3/TRBV12-4
CDR3 DNA: TGTGCCAGCAGGGCTATCGACGGGGGAGCGGGACACAATGAGCAGTTCTTC
CDR3 protein: CASRAIDGGAGHNEQFF

J gene: TRBJ2-5
clone size: .
D gene: .
V gene: TRBV20-1
CDR3 DNA: TGCAGTGCTAGAAAGGTGCCCCCGGGGTTCGGAGAGACCCAGTACTTC
CDR3 protein: CSARKVPPGFGETQYF

J gene: TRBJ2-7
clone size: .
D gene: .
V gene: TRBV20-1
CDR3 DNA: TGCAGTGCTAGCCGCTCGGGAAGAGAGCAGTACTTC
CDR3 protein: CSASRSGREQYF

J gene: TRBJ1-5
clone size: .
D gene: .
V gene: TRBV6-2/TRBV6-3
CDR3 DNA: TGTGCCAGCAGTTACGGTGTTCAGCCCCAGCATTTT
CDR3 protein: CASSYGVQPQHF

J gene: TRBJ2-1
clone size: few
D gene: .
V gene: TRBV5-1
CDR3 DNA: TGCGCCAGCAGCATAAGGGGGGAAAGCTCCTACAATGAGCAGTTCTTC
CDR3 protein: CASSIRGESSYNEQFF

J gene: TRBJ1-4
clone size: .
D gene: .
V gene: TRBV20-1
CDR3 DNA: TGCAGTGCACCAAGAAGTGACCCGGAGGATGAAAAACTGTTTTTT
CDR3 protein: CSAPRSDPEDEKLFF

J gene: TRBJ2-1
clone size: .
D gene: .
V gene: TRBV11-2
CDR3 DNA: TGTGCCAGCAGCTTAGACAGGATACTTTACAATGAGCAGTTCTTC
CDR3 protein: CASSLDRILYNEQFF

J gene: TRBJ1-2
clone size: .
D gene: .
V gene: TRBV29-1
CDR3 DNA: TGCAGCGTTGCGGCCGATATCTATGGCTACACCTTC
CDR3 protein: CSVAADIYGYTF

J gene: TRBJ2-7
clone size: .
D gene: TRBD1
V gene: TRBV7-2
CDR3 DNA: TGTGCCAGCTCAGGTGGGACAGGCGAAGCCTACGAGCAGTACTTC
CDR3 protein: CASSGGTGEAYEQYF

J gene: TRBJ1-4
clone size: .
D gene: .
V gene: TRBV29-1
CDR3 DNA: TGCAGCGTTCGAGTAAACAGGTGGCAGGATGAAAAACTGTTTTTT
CDR3 protein: CSVRVNRWQDEKLFF

J gene: TRBJ2-7
clone size: .
D gene: .
V gene: TRBV10-3
CDR3 DNA: TGTGCCATCAGCCGAGACCCCTACGAGCAGTACTTC
CDR3 protein: CAISRDPYEQYF

J gene: TRBJ2-7
clone size: few
D gene: TRBD1
V gene: TRBV12-3/TRBV12-4
CDR3 DNA: TGTGCCAGCAGCAGCACCGGGACAGGCCTCATCTACGAGCAGTACTTC
CDR3 protein: CASSSTGTGLIYEQYF

J gene: TRBJ2-1
clone size: once
D gene: TRBD2
V gene: TRBV7-2
CDR3 DNA: TGTGCCAGCAGCTTAGCGACACTAGCGGGGGGTGCCTACAATGAGCAGTTCTTC
CDR3 protein: CASSLATLAGGAYNEQFF

J gene: TRBJ2-5
clone size: .
D gene: TRBD1
V gene: TRBV24-1
CDR3 DNA: TGTGCCACCAGTGATCGTAGACAGGGCCAAGAGACCCAGTACTTC
CDR3 protein: CATSDRRQGQETQYF

J gene: TRBJ2-7
clone size: few
D gene: .
V gene: TRBV4-1
CDR3 DNA: TGCGCCAGCAGCCAAGATTTGGTTGGGCTCTACGAGCAGTACTTC
CDR3 protein: CASSQDLVGLYEQYF

J gene: TRBJ2-5
clone size: few
D gene: .
V gene: TRBV28
CDR3 DNA: TGTGCCAGCAGGAACCTAGGAAGAGAGACCCAGTACTTC
CDR3 protein: CASRNLGRETQYF

J gene: TRBJ2-1
clone size: .
D gene: .
V gene: TRBV28
CDR3 DNA: TGTGCCAGCAGTTTCAGGGGACGAAGGCAGTTCTTC
CDR3 protein: CASSFRGRRQFF

J gene: TRBJ2-3
clone size: few
D gene: .
V gene: TRBV10-3
CDR3 DNA: TGTGCCATCAGAGAAGACCAAGGAGCCGATACGCAGTATTTT
CDR3 protein: CAIREDQGADTQYF

J gene: TRBJ2-5
clone size: .
D gene: .
V gene: TRBV5-6
CDR3 DNA: TGTGCCAGCAGCTTGGGCGGCGACCTAGGGTGGACCCAGTACTTC
CDR3 protein: CASSLGGDLGWTQYF

J gene: TRBJ2-5
clone size: .
D gene: .
V gene: TRBV20-1
CDR3 DNA: TGCAGTGCTAGAGAGACTAGACCGGGGGAGACCCAGTACTTC
CDR3 protein: CSARETRPGETQYF

J gene: TRBJ2-5
clone size: few
D gene: TRBD1
V gene: TRBV5-1
CDR3 DNA: TGCGCCAGCAGCTCACCGGGACAGGCCCAAGAGACCCAGTACTTC
CDR3 protein: CASSSPGQAQETQYF

J gene: TRBJ1-4
clone size: .
D gene: TRBD1
V gene: TRBV29-1
CDR3 DNA: TGCAGCGCTGTGACAGGGGGCCACGAAAAACTGTTTTTT
CDR3 protein: CSAVTGGHEKLFF

J gene: TRBJ2-1
clone size: .
D gene: .
V gene: TRBV27
CDR3 DNA: TGTGCCAGCAGTTTATCGGGGCTGGGTGAGCAGTTCTTC
CDR3 protein: CASSLSGLGEQFF

J gene: TRBJ1-1
clone size: .
D gene: .
V gene: TRBV4-2
CDR3 DNA: TGTGCCAGCAGCCAAGAAATCAGGACTCAAGCTTTCTTT
CDR3 protein: CASSQEIRTQAFF

J gene: TRBJ2-1
clone size: .
D gene: TRBD1
V gene: TRBV20-1
CDR3 DNA: TGCAGTGCTAGAGATCTCAGGGACAGGGGTTCCTACAATGAGCAGTTCTTC
CDR3 protein: CSARDLRDRGSYNEQFF

J gene: TRBJ1-3
clone size: .
D gene: .
V gene: TRBV5-1
CDR3 DNA: TGCGCCAGCAGCTTGGGACTGAGCTCTGGAAACACCATATATTTT
CDR3 protein: CASSLGLSSGNTIYF

J gene: TRBJ2-2
clone size: few
D gene: .
V gene: TRBV6-2/TRBV6-3
CDR3 DNA: TGTGCCAGCGGGAGAGAGTTAGGACCAAACACAGGGGAGCTGTTTTTT
CDR3 protein: CASGRELGPNTGELFF

J gene: TRBJ2-5
clone size: .
D gene: .
V gene: TRBV20-1
CDR3 DNA: TGCAGTGCCAAGCCTCAGTACCAAGAGACCCAGTACTTC
CDR3 protein: CSAKPQYQETQYF

J gene: TRBJ2-5
clone size: many
D gene: .
V gene: TRBV6-6
CDR3 DNA: TGTGCCAGCAGTGCTGACGGAGAGACCCAGTACTTC
CDR3 protein: CASSADGETQYF

J gene: TRBJ1-4
clone size: .
D gene: .
V gene: TRBV29-1
CDR3 DNA: TGCAGCGTTGATGGTGGGGATGAAAAACTGTTTTTT
CDR3 protein: CSVDGGDEKLFF

J gene: TRBJ2-4
clone size: few
D gene: .
V gene: TRBV6-6
CDR3 DNA: TGTGCCAGCAGTTACGACACTCGGGGCCTAGAAAACATTCAGTACTTC
CDR3 protein: CASSYDTRGLENIQYF

J gene: TRBJ2-1
clone size: few
D gene: .
V gene: TRBV20-1
CDR3 DNA: TGCAGTGCCAGGTTCGAGCGGCCCGCCTTGGATGAGCAGTTCTTC
CDR3 protein: CSARFERPALDEQFF

J gene: TRBJ1-2
clone size: .
D gene: .
V gene: TRBV20-1
CDR3 DNA: TGCAGTGCTAGCGTCAGTAACTATGGCTACACCTTC
CDR3 protein: CSASVSNYGYTF

J gene: TRBJ2-5
clone size: few
D gene: .
V gene: TRBV7-9
CDR3 DNA: TGTGCCAGCAGCCTCGGGCTTCACGGGGAGACCCAGTACTTC
CDR3 protein: CASSLGLHGETQYF

J gene: TRBJ2-7
clone size: few
D gene: TRBD2
V gene: TRBV4-1
CDR3 DNA: TGCGCCAGCAGCCAAGGTACAGGACTAGCGGGTTACGAGCAGTACTTC
CDR3 protein: CASSQGTGLAGYEQYF

J gene: TRBJ1-2
clone size: few
D gene: .
V gene: TRBV27
CDR3 DNA: TGTGCCAGCAGTTCCGCGGGTGGGGTTTATGGCTACACCTTC
CDR3 protein: CASSSAGGVYGYTF

J gene: TRBJ1-2
clone size: few
D gene: TRBD1
V gene: TRBV20-1
CDR3 DNA: TGCAGTGCTCTACTACAGGGGACGACTGGCTACACCTTC
CDR3 protein: CSALLQGTTGYTF

J gene: TRBJ1-1
clone size: .
D gene: .
V gene: TRBV9
CDR3 DNA: TGTGCCAGCAGCGTAGTTATTGACACTGAAGCTTTCTTT
CDR3 protein: CASSVVIDTEAFF

J gene: TRBJ2-5
clone size: once
D gene: .
V gene: TRBV7-9
CDR3 DNA: TGTGCCAGCAGCTTAGCACCTGACGAGACCCAGTACTTC
CDR3 protein: CASSLAPDETQYF

J gene: TRBJ2-1
clone size: .
D gene: .
V gene: TRBV28
CDR3 DNA: TGTGCCAGCAGTTTCGTCGGGCAGTCCAATGAGCAGTTCTTC
CDR3 protein: CASSFVGQSNEQFF

J gene: TRBJ1-1
clone size: few
D gene: .
V gene: TRBV5-1
CDR3 DNA: TGCGCCAGCAACTGGGACCCTATGAACACTGAAGCTTTCTTT
CDR3 protein: CASNWDPMNTEAFF